A single sample is the source of the 21 T cell receptor beta chains below, sequenced in a study of blood T cell repertoires in COVID-19. Assay: immunoSEQ multiplex PCR; the TCRdb copy retains only in-frame clones and omits some. Of approximately 260,000 clones listed, around 90% are singletons. Sequenced material: peripheral blood. All receptors come from a middle-aged woman with acute or convalescent COVID-19.

The genes are TRBV24-1 and TRBJ2-3, with 7 bases identical to TRBD2. Germline V CDR1 and CDR2: KGHDR, SFDVKD. This CDR3 has 13 residues. Germline trimming cut 9 bases from V and 2 bases from J; bases unmatched to any gene: 4. The CDR3 protein is CATAGDYTDTQYF. As DNA, the CDR3 is TGTGCCACCGCGGGGGATTACACAGATACGCAGTATTTT.

The V call is TRBV11-2, the J call TRBJ2-4; D gene ambiguous. There are 13 residues in the CDR3. V was cut by 4 bases and J by 6 bases, with 10 bases left in between. Germline lookup yields CDR1 SGHAT and CDR2 FQNNGV. CDR3 amino acids: CASSSSPGNIQYF. CDR3 in DNA: TGTGCCAGCAGCTCCTCCCCAGGAAACATTCAGTACTTC. Looking up the rest from reference TRBV11-2 and TRBJ2-4 gives the full variable domain: EAGVAQSPRYKIIEKRQSVAFWCNPISGHATLYWYQQILGQGPKLLIQFQNNGVVDDSQLPKDRFSAERLKGVDSTLKIQPAKLEDSAVYLCASSSSPGNIQYFGAGTRLSVL.

J is TRBJ1-1 and V is TRBV5-4; 12 nucleotides line up with TRBD1. The germline CDR1 and CDR2 sequences are SGHNT and YYREEE (reference sequence). This CDR3 contains 15 residues. Trimming at V came to 4 bases and at J to 7 bases, leaving 8 bases not matched to a gene. This chain's CDR3 is CASSGGTGGDGEAFF. DNA for the CDR3: TGTGCCAGCAGCGGCGGGACAGGGGGCGATGGTGAAGCTTTCTTT.

The chain couples TRBV19 to TRBJ1-5; no firm D call. The CDR3 is made up of 14 amino acids. CDR1 is LNHDA, CDR2 SQIVND, per germline (reference sequence). V was cut by 8 bases and J by 2 bases, with 13 bases left in between. The CDR3 sequence is CASCGNGGNQPQHF. As DNA, the CDR3 is TGTGCCAGTTGTGGCAACGGAGGCAATCAGCCCCAGCATTTT.

This sequence joins TRBV25-1 and TRBJ2-1; the D gene is possibly TRBD2 (7 bases). From germline, CDR1 is MGHDK and CDR2 SYGVNS. This CDR3 is 18 amino acids long. V lost 8 bases and J 2 bases, leaving 25 bases between the germline ends. CDR3 in DNA: TGTGCCAGCTGCCCTAACCGACCCGGGGGGCAGACCTACAATGAGCAGTTCTTC. Its protein is CASCPNRPGGQTYNEQFF.

The gene calls are TRBV9 and TRBJ1-5, with 9 bases identical to TRBD1. The CDR3 extends over 15 amino acids. V was clipped by 3 bases and J by 1 base; unmatched bases: 2. Germline-derived CDR1 and CDR2 are SGDLS and YYNGEE. The CDR3 DNA sequence: TGTGCCAGCAGCGGACAGGGGGGCAGCAATCAGCCCCAGCATTTT. This encodes CASSGQGGSNQPQHF.

This clone was seen a few times. This rearrangement joins TRBV3-1 (or the pseudogene TRBV3-2) to TRBJ2-2; D uncertain. Germline V gene data show CDR1 as LGHDT and CDR2 as YNNKEL (reference sequence). V lost 6 bases, J lost 2 bases, and 7 bases lay in between. This CDR3 is 13 amino acids long. CDR3 sequence (DNA): TGTGCCAGCAGGCAAACTAACACCGGGGAGCTGTTTTTT. Protein product: CASRQTNTGELFF.

This clone appeared a single time. This chain links TRBV28 with TRBJ2-1; 9 positions agree with TRBD1. V gave up 6 bases and J gave up 1 base; unmatched junction bases: 19. Germline CDR1 is MDHEN and CDR2 is SYDVKM. This CDR3 has 20 amino acids. For the CDR3, the DNA is TGTGCCAGCAGCCCTTGGGGGGGACAGGGAACCTCTCAGTCCTACAATGAGCAGTTCTTC. Translated: CASSPWGGQGTSQSYNEQFF.

V and J are TRBV12-3 or TRBV12-4 and TRBJ2-2; a possible D gene is TRBD2 (5 bases). CDR3 length equals 13 residues. V lost 11 bases, J lost 5 bases, and 15 bases lay in between. CDR3 bases: TGTGCCGCTCCGGGGTATGGGACCGGGGAGCTGTTTTTT. Amino acid sequence: CAAPGYGTGELFF.

The J gene is TRBJ1-1, the V gene TRBV29-1, with D possibly matching TRBD1 (6 bases). CDR3 length equals 13 residues. Looked up from germline, CDR1 is SQVTM and CDR2 is ANQGSEA. The ends were cut back, 6 bases at V and 5 bases at J, with 16 bases in the middle. CDR3 in amino acids: CSVVGGAPTEAFF. The CDR3 DNA is TGCAGCGTGGTCGGGGGGGCGCCGACTGAAGCTTTCTTT.

This rearrangement joins TRBV7-3 to TRBJ2-3; D unclear. CDR3 length: 13 residues. Trimming took 5 bases from V and 1 from J, leaving 7 bases between them. CDR1 and CDR2 (germline): SGHTA, FQGTGA. CDR3 bases: TGTGCCAGCAGCCAGTCCCGCACAGATACGCAGTATTTT. Translation gives CASSQSRTDTQYF.

In nucleotides, the CDR3 is TGTGCCAGCAGCTTAGACCCAGGGGGCTACGAGCAGTACGTC. It specifies CASSLDPGGYEQYV. The chain couples TRBV11-2 to TRBJ2-7, with 7 nucleotides matching TRBD1. Trimming removed 0 bases from V and 3 bases from J; junction bases left unmatched: 2. Germline values: CDR1 SGHAT, CDR2 FQNNGV. The CDR3 consists of 14 residues.

The chain uses TRBV30 and TRBJ2-1; maybe TRBD2 (5 bases). This CDR3 contains 13 residues. The germline gives CDR1 GTSNPN, CDR2 SVGIG (reference sequence). Trimming took off 3 bases at V and 4 bases at J, with 10 bases between the two ends. The CDR3 DNA reads as TGTGCCTGGAGGGAGGACGGGTACAATGAGCAGTTCTTC. Translated: CAWREDGYNEQFF. Combining the CDR3 with reference TRBV30 and TRBJ2-1 gives the whole variable domain SQTIHQWPATLVQPVGSPLSLECTVEGTSNPNLYWYRQAAGRGLQLLFYSVGIGQISSEVPQNLSASRPQDRQFILSSKKLLLSDSGFYLCAWREDGYNEQFFGPGTRLTVL.

This chain uses TRBV7-3 with TRBJ2-3; TRBD2 matches 11 bases. V shed 3 bases and J 6 bases; nucleotides not matched to a gene: 2. The CDR3 has 14 residues. Looked up from germline, CDR1 is SGHTA and CDR2 is FQGTGA. CDR3 sequence reads: CASSFSGGEDTQYF. DNA for the CDR3: TGTGCCAGCAGCTTTAGCGGGGGGGAGGATACGCAGTATTTT.

The table lists this clone with a count of one. The J gene is TRBJ2-5, the V gene TRBV7-8, with D perhaps TRBD2 (6 bases). CDR3 length: 15 amino acids. Trimming stripped 2 bases from V and 1 base from J, with 11 bases between. Germline V CDR1 and CDR2: SGHVS, FQNEAQ. CDR3 sequence: CASSLPRGTQETQYF. CDR3 DNA: TGTGCCAGCAGCTTACCACGGGGGACCCAAGAGACCCAGTACTTC.

V is TRBV7-8 and J is TRBJ2-1, with 9 nucleotides matching TRBD2. The CDR3 is 14 amino acids. CDR1 and CDR2 (germline): SGHVS, FQNEAQ. V was clipped by 5 bases and J by 9 bases; unmatched bases: 8. The CDR3 DNA reads as TGTGCCAGCAGCGGGATAGCGGGGGAGGTTGAGCAGTTCTTC. It codes for CASSGIAGEVEQFF.

The genes are TRBV5-1 and TRBJ1-2; D possibly corresponds to TRBD1 (6 bases). The CDR3 has 15 amino acids. V lost 4 bases and J 0 bases, leaving 13 bases between the germline ends. The V gene's germline CDR1 is SGHRS and CDR2 YFSETQ. The DNA for the CDR3 is TGCGCCAGCAGCCAGACCACAGGGTCTAACTATGGCTACACCTTC. Amino acid sequence: CASSQTTGSNYGYTF.

The chain has TRBV12-3 or TRBV12-4 and TRBJ2-3; maybe TRBD1 (6 bases). Trimming stripped 7 bases from V and 3 bases from J, with 11 bases between. The CDR3 loop spans 13 amino acids. CDR3 sequence (DNA): TGTGCCAGCACCACCAGGGGTACAGATACGCAGTATTTT. Protein sequence: CASTTRGTDTQYF.

This chain joins TRBV2 and TRBJ1-5; TRBD1 matches 8 bases. The CDR3 has 14 amino acids. Germline V gene lookup returns CDR1 SNHLY and CDR2 FYNNEI. V was pared by 4 bases and J by 4 bases, with 3 bases of the junction left unmatched. CDR3 sequence (DNA): TGTGCCAGCAGTGGTAACAGGGGGAATCAGCCCCAGCATTTT. Amino acid sequence: CASSGNRGNQPQHF.

The chain uses TRBV4-2 and TRBJ2-2; 16 nucleotides match TRBD2. Germline CDR1 is LGHNA and CDR2 is YNFKEQ. This CDR3 has 18 amino acids. Unmatched junction bases numbered 8, after V lost 2 bases and J lost 8 bases. CDR3 DNA sequence: TGTGCCAGCAGCCAATCCTCGGGACTAGCGGGGGGGCGTGGGGAGCTGTTTTTT. Translated, it gives CASSQSSGLAGGRGELFF.

The V and J genes are TRBV2 and TRBJ2-3, with D possibly TRBD2 on 6 matching bases. Per germline, CDR1 SNHLY and CDR2 FYNNEI. V dropped 0 bases and J dropped 0 bases, with 10 bases sitting between them. The CDR3 consists of 16 residues. The CDR3 protein is CASSEAPAGSTDTQYF. CDR3 in DNA: TGTGCCAGCAGTGAAGCGCCAGCGGGCAGCACAGATACGCAGTATTTT. Looking up the rest from reference TRBV2 and TRBJ2-3 gives the full variable domain: EPEVTQTPSHQVTQMGQEVILRCVPISNHLYFYWYRQILGQKVEFLVSFYNNEISEKSEIFDDQFSVERPDGSNFTLKIRSTKLEDSAMYFCASSEAPAGSTDTQYFGPGTRLTVL.